Described below is a single TCR beta chain sequence and its context. Individually, cDNA molecules had unique molecular identifiers attached to them. Via MiXCR, TCRdb re-called the 5' RACE reads, giving one row per CDR3 protein. The sample includes 50,000 or so distinct CDR3 sequences, approximately 13% of them seen just once. This CDR3 contains 14 residues. Germline CDR1 and CDR2: MNHEY and SVGAGI. With 3 bases removed from V and 0 bases from J, the gap between germline ends came to 9 bases. The data are from a study of early T cells in non-severe SARS-CoV-2 infection. The rearrangement links TRBV6-5 to TRBJ2-7, with D unclear. This TCR was recovered from an adult who was a healthcare worker with PCR-confirmed SARS-CoV-2 infection or an uninfected control (not recorded which). The source material was whole blood. The DNA for the CDR3 is TGTGCCAGCAGTTATAGAGGTACCTCCTACGAGCAGTACTTC. It codes for CASSYRGTSYEQYF.